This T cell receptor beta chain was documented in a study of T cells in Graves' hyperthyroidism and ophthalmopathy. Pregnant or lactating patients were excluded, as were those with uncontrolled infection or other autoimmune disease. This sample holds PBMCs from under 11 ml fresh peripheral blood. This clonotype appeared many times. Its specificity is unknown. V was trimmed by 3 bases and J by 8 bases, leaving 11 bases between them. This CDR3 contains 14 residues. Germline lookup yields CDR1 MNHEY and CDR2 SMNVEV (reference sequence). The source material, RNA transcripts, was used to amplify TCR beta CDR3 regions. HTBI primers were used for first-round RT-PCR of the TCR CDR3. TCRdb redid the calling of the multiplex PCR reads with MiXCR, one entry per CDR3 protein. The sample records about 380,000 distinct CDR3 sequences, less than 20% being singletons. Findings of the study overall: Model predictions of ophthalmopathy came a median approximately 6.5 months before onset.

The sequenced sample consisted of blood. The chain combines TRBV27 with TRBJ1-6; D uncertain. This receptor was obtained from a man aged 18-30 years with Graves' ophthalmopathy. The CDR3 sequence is CASSLTSRDSPLHF. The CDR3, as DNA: TGTGCCAGCAGTTTGACCTCAAGGGATTCACCCCTCCACTTT.